The source of this TCR beta chain is a study of T cells in Graves' hyperthyroidism and ophthalmopathy. Points from the study as a whole: Among clonotypes expanded in thyroid above 0.001, most were also found in blood.

This CDR3 is 18 amino acids long. Trimming took 4 bases from V and 1 from J, leaving 22 bases between them. CDR1 and CDR2 (germline): ENHRY, SYGVKD. This clonotype appeared many times. Its antigen is unknown. Amplification of TCR beta CDR3 regions used RNA as the template. The HTBI primer set drove a first-round RT-PCR of the TCR CDR3. TCRdb analysed the multiplex PCR reads with MiXCR anew, one entry per CDR3 protein. The sample holds hundreds of thousands of distinct CDR3 sequences, 14% to 15% seen once. The chain combines TRBV10-3 with TRBJ2-5; TRBD2 might be the D (7 bases). This receptor was obtained from a man aged 18 to 30 with Graves' ophthalmopathy. The sample taken for sequencing was blood. The DNA for the CDR3 is TGTGCCATCAGTGGCGGGGGCGGGGGAGATCGGGCCCAAGAGACCCAGTACTTC. It codes for CAISGGGGGDRAQETQYF.